This T cell receptor beta chain was retrieved from a study of metastatic and nonmetastatic thyroid tumors (dated by TCRdb to the early 2020s). For context, the study as a whole: Repertoires from peripheral blood and from tumor or nodule tissue samples of malignant and benign thyroid patients were compared.

Libraries were built with PCR. TCRdb lists the instrument as Illumina HiSeq 4000. The TCR beta-chain CDR3 region of each patient was profiled by high-throughput sequencing. On the study's bioinformatics: Drawing on CDR3 differences between clinicopathological groups, the researchers built a classifier meant to tell apart patients with distant-metastatic papillary thyroid cancer. Repertoire diversity was assessed with the Shannon index, and tumor-blood repertoire similarity with the Morisita-Horn index. TCRdb trimmed the raw reads at Q25, called clones with MiXCR and kept productive beta chains. V and J calls and clone size were set by TCRdb, not the authors. In all, the sample holds 50,000 to 70,000 clones, and under 5% of those were seen once. The ten largest account for about 20% of the sample. What the study reported, not specific to this receptor: In both blood and tumor samples, TCR beta diversity was reported to be significantly higher in malignant tumors than in benign nodules.

No patient had received any treatment before thyroid surgery. The study retrospectively analysed patient clinical samples collected from the early 2010s to the late 2010s using T-cell receptor beta sequencing. This clone was counted only a few times. Its antigen has not been determined. At one of its ends the junction is not consistent with the germline gene, which may arise from a read error. CDR1 and CDR2 are drawn from the germline V gene (reference sequence): MNHEY, SMNVEV. The cysteine opens and the phenylalanine closes a CDR3 of 16 amino acids. The entry retains the CDR3 DNA only, 48 bases that are in frame from base 1.

Rearrangement joined TRBV27 to TRBJ2-6; TRBD1 is perhaps the D gene, given 5 matching bases. The TCR sequence derives from a female donor with papillary thyroid cancer or a benign thyroid nodule (not recorded which). Some clones in this sample may be carry-over from other donors' samples. Sequencing was done on a sample of blood. The base sequence is TGTGCCAGCAGGCCAGGGTGGACCTCTGGGTCCAACGTCCTGACTTTC. Its translation reads: CASRPGWTSGSNVLTF.